The present T cell receptor (beta chain) was sequenced within a study of T cell responses to AZD1222 COVID-19 vaccine. Clones were sequenced by immunoSEQ multiplex PCR, and TCRdb holds only the in-frame ones, with some missing. Here the sample spans 150,000 to 200,000 clones, 70% to 90% being singletons. The V and J ends lost 4 bases and 8 bases, in that order; junction bases with no gene match: 11. The length of the CDR3 is 15 residues. The germline gives CDR1 SGHRS, CDR2 YFSETQ. The sequence was collected from an adult in good health. The sequenced sample was peripheral blood, obtained on day 0 of AZD1222 vaccination. This chain connects TRBV5-1 to TRBJ1-4, with 7 nucleotides matching TRBD1. CDR3 DNA: TGCGCCAGCAGCCGACAGACAGGGAACGGCGAAAAACTGTTTTTT. It codes for CASSRQTGNGEKLFF.